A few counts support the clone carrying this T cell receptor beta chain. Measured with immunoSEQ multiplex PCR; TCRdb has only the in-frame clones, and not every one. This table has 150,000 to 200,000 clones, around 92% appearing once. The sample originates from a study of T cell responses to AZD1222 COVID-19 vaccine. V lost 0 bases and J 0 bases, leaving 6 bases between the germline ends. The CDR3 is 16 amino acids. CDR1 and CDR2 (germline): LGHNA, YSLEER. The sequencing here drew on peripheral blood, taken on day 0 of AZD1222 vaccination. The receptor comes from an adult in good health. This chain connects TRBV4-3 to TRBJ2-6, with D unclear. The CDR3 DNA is TGCGCCAGCAGCCAAGACGAGAGCTCTGGGGCCAACGTCCTGACTTTC. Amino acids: CASSQDESSGANVLTF.